This TCR beta chain was sequenced during a study of T-cell memory formation after mild COVID-19 (dated by TCRdb to the early 2020s). Context from the whole study: Most TCR sequence clusters were specific to one of the two donors. The cohort was made up of two young adult volunteers, one female and one male, who were previously healthy. Longitudinal TCRalpha and TCRbeta repertoire sequencing tracked T-cell clones expanding and contracting after mild COVID-19 in a couple of donors.

Results the study describes overall, beyond this receptor: Contracting CD4+ clones were found mainly in CM and EM memory subsets, while CD8+ clones were enriched in EMRA. Clones that contracted from day 15 to 85 showed balanced CD4/CD8 phenotypes, whereas a second wave of clones that expanded from day 15 to 37 leaned towards CD4+. The second-wave clones that peaked on day 37 were not confirmed to be SARS-CoV-2 specific. Only a couple of mild cases were covered by the study, and larger cohorts that include severe cases with pre-infection samples were considered necessary. Some responding clones were detected in pre-infection memory, which suggested that pre-existing cross-reactive memory T cells had joined the SARS-CoV-2 response.

This clonotype was observed a single time. Its cognate antigen has yet to be identified. The record has no base qualities; no much larger clone is one base away. One read alone makes for weak evidence. PBMCs were isolated by Ficoll-Paque density gradient centrifugation. The CDR3 numbers 15 residues from cysteine through phenylalanine. CDR3 DNA only is kept here, 45 bases in frame from base 1. Unmatched junction bases come to 7, with V trimmed by 1 base and J by 5 bases. CDR1 and CDR2 (DFQATT, SNEGSKA) derive from the germline V gene (reference sequence). Sequencing was carried out with an Illumina NovaSeq 6000. TCRalpha and TCRbeta cDNA libraries were constructed by 5'RACE with constant-segment primers, with sample barcodes and unique molecular identifiers being introduced. RNA was extracted from every sample with Trizol reagent. The libraries were amplified in two PCR steps, and the second step added a second sample barcode and Illumina TruSeq adapters. Libraries were sequenced on an Illumina NovaSeq with 2 x 150 bp paired-end reads. Turning to the authors' computational methods: Reads were demultiplexed and collapsed into UMI-guided consensus sequences with migec v1.2.7. Using mixcr v2.1.11, UMI consensuses were aligned to TRA and TRB V and J templates and then assembled into clonotypes. A clonotype was counted as expanded or contracted only if both edgeR and NoisET called the change significant, with noise models trained on biological replicates. For edgeR calls, the thresholds were a false discovery rate-adjusted p below 0.01 and a log2 fold-change of 1. As an exploratory analysis of dynamics, PCA with hierarchical clustering was applied to max-normalized trajectories of the 1000 most abundant clonotypes. Separately sequenced CD4+ and CD8+ repertoires were used to assign the CD4 or CD8 phenotype of responding clones. TCRdb handled the public reads itself, with Q25 trimming in fastp and clone calling in MiXCR, and kept productive beta chains. Every entry covers one CDR3 protein and lists the most common genes and DNA from its rows. TCRdb, rather than the study authors, made the V and J calls. In this sample the table shows approximately 430,000 distinct CDR3 sequences, less than 25% of which occur a single time. Jointly, the top ten make up about an eighth of the sample.

The chain is made from TRBV20-1 and TRBJ2-5; 10 middle bases align to TRBD2. Sequencing was carried out using PBMCs or a T cell subset sorted from them (not recorded which). The receptor was derived from an adult woman who had mild COVID-19 (a few samples of this study predate the infection). The sample titles of this study are shuffled in the database, so cell type and time point are left out; the donor was told from shared clones. This receptor carries the CDR3 CSARVGSGGGETQYF. Read as DNA, the sequence is TGCAGTGCTAGAGTAGGGAGCGGGGGGGGTGAGACCCAGTACTTC.